The 19 T cell receptor beta chains given below trace back to one sample, sequenced in a study of OX40 agonist ivuxolimab in advanced cancers. Produced via immunoSEQ multiplex PCR; TCRdb's table is partial and in-frame only. The sample contains tens of thousands of clones, 92% of which appear only once. The source was CD4+ or CD8+ T cells sorted from blood, collected in a trial of the OX40 agonist ivuxolimab. Source of these receptors: an adult with an advanced solid tumor such as melanoma, head and neck, liver or kidney cancer.

This chain joins TRBV29-1 and TRBJ2-7; D ambiguous. This CDR3 contains 10 residues. V was trimmed by 6 bases and J by 5 bases, leaving 8 bases between them. Germline V CDR1 and CDR2: SQVTM, ANQGSEA. The CDR3 sequence is CSVANHEQYF. For the CDR3, the DNA is TGCAGCGTCGCAAACCACGAGCAGTACTTC.

The V and J genes are TRBV7-3 and TRBJ1-5; D is possibly TRBD1 (6 bases). Germline lookup yields CDR1 SGHTA and CDR2 FQGTGA. The CDR3 runs to 14 residues. V was shortened by 4 bases and J by 2 bases, with 9 bases between the two germline ends. The CDR3 loop is CASSSQGRNQPQHF. The CDR3 DNA follows: TGTGCCAGCAGCTCTCAGGGGCGCAATCAGCCCCAGCATTTT. Supplemented by reference TRBV7-3 and TRBJ1-5, the full variable domain reads GAGVSQTPSNKVTEKGKYVELRCDPISGHTALYWYRQSLGQGPEFLIYFQGTGAADDSGLPNDRFFAVRPEGSVSTLKIQRTERGDSAVYLCASSSQGRNQPQHFGDGTRLSIL.

This chain connects TRBV7-8 to TRBJ2-7; possibly TRBD1 for D (6 bases). The CDR3 loop spans 14 amino acids. The germline V gene has CDR1 SGHVS and CDR2 FQNEAQ. Trimming took 1 base from V and 3 from J, leaving 10 bases between them. The chain's CDR3 is CASSLGDRFYEQYF. CDR3 nucleotides: TGTGCCAGCAGCTTAGGAGACAGGTTCTACGAGCAGTACTTC.

The rearrangement uses TRBV25-1 and TRBJ1-6; 9 nucleotides agree with TRBD1. The CDR3 runs 16 residues. Germline CDR1 and CDR2: MGHDK and SYGVNS. The J segment lost 10 bases and the V segment lost 3 bases, leaving 10 bases of the junction unmatched. CDR3 DNA: TGTGCCAGCAGTGAGTGGGGCGGGACAGGGAAATCACCCCTCCACTTT. Its translation: CASSEWGGTGKSPLHF.

The J gene is TRBJ1-1, the V gene TRBV2, with D perhaps TRBD1 (5 bases). The germline V gene has CDR1 SNHLY and CDR2 FYNNEI. This CDR3 is built from 16 residues. V lost 7 bases, J lost 4 bases, and 22 bases lay in between. The CDR3 spells CASNTGHHSLGTEAFF. The CDR3, as DNA: TGTGCCAGCAACACGGGGCACCATTCGCTGGGCACTGAAGCTTTCTTT.

DNA for the CDR3: TGTGCCAGCAGCTTGCGTGGCACAGGCTACCGCAGGGACCAGCCCCAGCATTTT. It yields the protein CASSLRGTGYRRDQPQHF. This chain joins TRBV5-6 and TRBJ1-5; D may be TRBD1 (5 bases). This CDR3 spans 18 amino acids. V was clipped by 1 base and J by 7 bases, with 24 bases between them. Per germline, CDR1 SGHDT and CDR2 YYEEEE. Complete variable domain (other parts from reference TRBV5-6 and TRBJ1-5): DAGVTQSPTHLIKTRGQQVTLRCSPKSGHDTVSWYQQALGQGPQFIFQYYEEEERQRGNFPDRFSGHQFPNYSSELNVNALLLGDSALYLCASSLRGTGYRRDQPQHFGDGTRLSIL.

The table lists this clone with a count of one. The chain has TRBV4-3 and TRBJ2-1; D gene uncertain. Germline lookup yields CDR1 LGHNA and CDR2 YSLEER. V lost 4 bases and J lost 0, with 13 bases in between. The CDR3 totals 16 residues. CDR3 DNA sequence: TGCGCCAGCAGCCCCATGGGCGCGAGCTCCTACAATGAGCAGTTCTTC. This encodes CASSPMGASSYNEQFF.

This rearrangement joins TRBV6-6 to TRBJ2-7; D unresolved. Germline V gives CDR1 MNHNY, CDR2 SVGAGI (reference sequence). The germline V and J ends were trimmed by 4 bases and 3 bases, with 7 bases remaining between them. The CDR3 sequence is 12 residues long. In nucleotides, the CDR3 is TGTGCCAGCAGTTGGAGCGACTACGAGCAGTACTTC. Encoded protein: CASSWSDYEQYF.

The chain is built from TRBV28 and TRBJ2-7; D possibly corresponds to TRBD2 (6 bases). The germline V gene has CDR1 MDHEN and CDR2 SYDVKM. Trimming left V 5 bases short and J 0 bases short, with 20 bases between. There are 17 residues in the CDR3. The CDR3 DNA reads TGTGCCAGCAGTCTTGCCGCGGAGGGCCCTAGCTCCTACGAGCAGTACTTC. Its protein is CASSLAAEGPSSYEQYF. The full variable domain, rest sourced from reference TRBV28 and TRBJ2-7, is DVKVTQSSRYLVKRTGEKVFLECVQDMDHENMFWYRQDPGLGLRLIYFSYDVKMKEKGDIPEGYSVSREKKERFSLILESASTNQTSMYLCASSLAAEGPSSYEQYFGPGTRLTVT.

This chain links TRBV27 with TRBJ2-7; 9 bases are a match to TRBD1. J gave up 4 bases and V 5 bases, and 9 bases lay outside the gene matches. The CDR3 contains 15 residues. Germline-derived CDR1 and CDR2 are MNHEY and SMNVEV (reference sequence). The CDR3 DNA reads TGTGCCAGCAGTACTCTCTCCGGGACAGGGTACGAGCAGTACTTC. This gives the protein CASSTLSGTGYEQYF.

The DNA of the CDR3 is TGTGCCAGCAGGTCCCCTTCCTACAATGAGCAGTTCTTC. This sequence encodes CASRSPSYNEQFF. The chain uses TRBV28 and TRBJ2-1, with D hard to call. The CDR3 contains 13 residues. V shed 6 bases and J shed 1 base, with 7 bases lying between them. CDR1 is MDHEN, CDR2 SYDVKM, per germline. Based on the CDR3 plus reference TRBV28 and TRBJ2-1, the full variable domain is DVKVTQSSRYLVKRTGEKVFLECVQDMDHENMFWYRQDPGLGLRLIYFSYDVKMKEKGDIPEGYSVSREKKERFSLILESASTNQTSMYLCASRSPSYNEQFFGPGTRLTVL.

The chain has TRBV19 and TRBJ2-5, with TRBD2 identical over 10 bases. Germline trimming cut 5 bases from V and 3 bases from J; bases unmatched to any gene: 12. CDR1 and CDR2 (germline): LNHDA, SQIVND (reference sequence). CDR3 length: 17 residues. For the CDR3, the DNA is TGTGCCAGTAGTGGGATACTAGCGGGACGGAGGGAAGAGACCCAGTACTTC. Its translation is CASSGILAGRREETQYF.

Comments on this clone: The sample holds other DNA sequences that translate to the same CDR3. The chain combines TRBV9 with TRBJ2-7; possibly TRBD1 for D (6 bases). V was trimmed by 0 bases and J by 4 bases, leaving 8 bases between them. The CDR3 sequence is 13 residues long. Germline V CDR1 and CDR2: SGDLS, YYNGEE. The CDR3 loop is CASSVGGLYEQYF. The CDR3 DNA reads as TGTGCCAGCAGCGTAGGGGGGCTGTACGAGCAGTACTTC. The full variable domain, in which reference TRBV9 and TRBJ2-7 provide the parts outside the CDR3, is DSGVTQTPKHLITATGQRVTLRCSPRSGDLSVYWYQQSLDQGLQFLIQYYNGEERAKGNILERFSAQQFPDLHSELNLSSLELGDSALYFCASSVGGLYEQYFGPGTRLTVT.

This clone is a singleton in its sample. This sequence joins TRBV5-1 and TRBJ2-7; 12 bases line up with TRBD2. CDR1 SGHRS and CDR2 YFSETQ come from the germline V gene. V shed 4 bases and J 4 bases; nucleotides not matched to a gene: 9. This CDR3 has 16 residues. The chain's CDR3 is CASSPLLAGGRYEQYF. The CDR3 nucleotides are TGCGCCAGCAGCCCCCTCCTAGCGGGAGGGCGTTACGAGCAGTACTTC. Using reference TRBV5-1 and TRBJ2-7 for the parts outside the CDR3, the full variable domain is KAGVTQTPRYLIKTRGQQVTLSCSPISGHRSVSWYQQTPGQGLQFLFEYFSETQRNKGNFPGRFSGRQFSNSRSEMNVSTLELGDSALYLCASSPLLAGGRYEQYFGPGTRLTVT.

As DNA, the CDR3 is TGTGCCAGCAGTCCCCTCGGAAGCGGGAACTACGAGCAGTACTTC. Translating gives CASSPLGSGNYEQYF. This chain links TRBV27 with TRBJ2-7; TRBD2 aligns across 7 bases. The V gene's germline CDR1 is MNHEY and CDR2 SMNVEV (reference sequence). Trimming removed 5 bases from V and 3 bases from J; junction bases left unmatched: 10. The CDR3 length is 15 residues.

V gene TRBV9 combines with J gene TRBJ2-7; TRBD2 matches at 11 bases. The length of the CDR3 is 16 residues. CDR1 SGDLS and CDR2 YYNGEE come from the germline V gene. V shed 4 bases, J shed 6 bases, and the junction held 12 bases outside the gene matches. CDR3 protein: CASSLTSGSSTSEQYF. CDR3 in DNA: TGTGCCAGCAGCCTTACTAGCGGGAGCTCAACTTCCGAGCAGTACTTC.

The chain couples TRBV27 to TRBJ1-1; no definite D call. The CDR3 is made up of 14 amino acids. Germline V gene data show CDR1 as MNHEY and CDR2 as SMNVEV (reference sequence). V lost 0 bases, J lost 1 base, and 6 bases lay in between. The DNA for the CDR3 is TGTGCCAGCAGTTTATCGTGGGGGAACACTGAAGCTTTCTTT. Translated, it gives CASSLSWGNTEAFF.

V gene TRBV28 combines with J gene TRBJ2-3, with 7 positions matching TRBD2. Germline loops: CDR1 MDHEN, CDR2 SYDVKM. V dropped 10 bases and J dropped 1; count of bases not matched to a gene: 11. The CDR3 has 15 amino acids. For the CDR3, the DNA is TGTGCCACGTGGGAGGGATTAGCGGGCACAGATACGCAGTATTTT. Its protein is CATWEGLAGTDTQYF.

V is TRBV9 and J is TRBJ2-3; D ambiguous. Per the germline V gene, CDR1 is SGDLS and CDR2 is YYNGEE. This CDR3 comprises 12 residues. Trimming removed 4 bases at V and 2 bases at J, with 5 bases between. CDR3 region: CASSLNTDTQYF. CDR3 nucleotides: TGTGCCAGCAGCTTAAACACAGATACGCAGTATTTT.